The 5 T cell receptor beta chains given below trace back to one sample, sequenced in a study of cytomegalovirus exposure and HLA in healthy donors. Assay used: immunoSEQ multiplex PCR; TCRdb lists only in-frame clones, some missing. The table includes hundreds of thousands of clones, about nine tenths detected once. Sequencing was performed on PBMCs. These receptors were collected from a woman aged 18-29 years in good health and CMV-seronegative.

CDR3 nucleotide sequence: TGTGCCAGTAGAGAAACAGGGGTTAGCAATCAGCCCCAGCATTTT. Its translation: CASRETGVSNQPQHF. The chain has TRBV19 and TRBJ1-5; the match to TRBD1 covers 7 bases. From germline, CDR1 is LNHDA and CDR2 SQIVND (reference sequence). The CDR3 covers 15 residues. V shed 6 bases, J shed 0 bases, and the junction held 5 bases outside the gene matches.

To note about this clone: Within the sample, other DNA sequences also encode this same CDR3. The chain has TRBV29-1 and TRBJ2-7, with 9 bases identical to TRBD1. The CDR3 is made up of 13 amino acids. The germline V gene has CDR1 SQVTM and CDR2 ANQGSEA. Unmatched junction bases numbered 4, after V lost 4 bases and J lost 3 bases. The CDR3 bases are TGCAGCGTTGTAGGACAGGGGATCTACGAGCAGTACTTC. As protein: CSVVGQGIYEQYF.

This chain connects TRBV4-1 to TRBJ1-2, with 7 bases that match TRBD1. CDR3 length equals 16 residues. Germline V gene sequence: CDR1 MGHRA, CDR2 YSYEKL. V shed 0 bases and J 0 bases; nucleotides not matched to a gene: 4. The CDR3 region is CASSQDRQGANYGYTF. The CDR3 DNA reads as TGCGCCAGCAGCCAAGACCGACAGGGAGCTAACTATGGCTACACCTTC.

CDR3 sequence reads: CASSYSPFSYEQYF. DNA of the CDR3: TGTGCCAGCAGTTACTCCCCTTTCTCCTACGAGCAGTACTTC. The genes are TRBV6-5 and TRBJ2-7; D gene ambiguous. The germline gives CDR1 MNHEY, CDR2 SVGAGI. Trimming cost V 0 bases and J 0 bases, with 6 bases left between them. The CDR3 has 14 amino acids.

The V gene is TRBV4-1, the J gene TRBJ2-7; 7 bases match TRBD1. This CDR3 spans 18 amino acids. The germline gives CDR1 MGHRA, CDR2 YSYEKL. V lost 2 bases, J lost 6 bases, and 19 bases stayed unmatched. CDR3 DNA: TGCGCCAGCAGCCAAAGGCATTCTCCAGGGGGAGCGTTGAGCGAGCAGTACTTC. It yields the protein CASSQRHSPGGALSEQYF.